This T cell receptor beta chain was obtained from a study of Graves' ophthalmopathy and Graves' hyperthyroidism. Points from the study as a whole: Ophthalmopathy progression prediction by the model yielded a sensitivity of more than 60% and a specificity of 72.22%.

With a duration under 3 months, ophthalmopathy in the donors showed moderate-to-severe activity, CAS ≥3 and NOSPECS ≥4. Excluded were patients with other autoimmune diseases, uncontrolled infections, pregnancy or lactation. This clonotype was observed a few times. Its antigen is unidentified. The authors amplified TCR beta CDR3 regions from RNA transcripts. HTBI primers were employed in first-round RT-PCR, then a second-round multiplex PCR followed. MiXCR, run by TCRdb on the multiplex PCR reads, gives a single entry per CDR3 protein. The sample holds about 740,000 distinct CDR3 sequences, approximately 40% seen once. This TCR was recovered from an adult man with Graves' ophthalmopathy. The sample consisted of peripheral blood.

This CDR3 is CASSPEGVSRTEAFF. In DNA form, the CDR3 reads TGTGCCAGCAGCCCAGAGGGGGTTTCTCGGACTGAAGCTTTCTTT. The chain links TRBV7-9 to TRBJ1-1, with D possibly TRBD1 on 6 matching bases. This CDR3 is 15 amino acids long. The ends were cut back, 5 bases at V and 5 bases at J, with 18 bases in the middle. Germline V CDR1 and CDR2: SEHNR, FQNEAQ (reference sequence). The full variable domain, rest sourced from reference TRBV7-9 and TRBJ1-1, is DTGVSQNPRHKITKRGQNVTFRCDPISEHNRLYWYRQTLGQGPEFLTYFQNEAQLEKSRLLSDRFSAERPKGSFSTLEIQRTEQGDSAMYLCASSPEGVSRTEAFFGQGTRLTVV.